The present entry profiles one T cell receptor beta chain with its context. Its antigen is currently unknown. The source of the sample is a study of identical twins. Broader study findings: A cross-sectional statistical analysis, not follow-up of the same donors, supported the conclusions.

V was trimmed by 1 base and J by 5 bases, leaving 18 bases between them. CDR1 and CDR2 from the germline V gene are LGHDT and YNNKEL (reference sequence). CDR3 length: 17 residues. The cDNA had a unique molecular identifier and a template-switch universal primer site. TCRdb re-called the 5' RACE reads with MiXCR, one entry per CDR3 protein. The sample comprises hundreds of thousands of distinct CDR3 sequences, around 8.6% of which are singletons, and 0.75% to 1% rests with the top ten. This sample was shared with a second study, whose subject was yellow fever vaccine responses in identical twins.

Material: PBMCs. The clonotype originates from a woman between 18 and 29 years old in good health. The chain couples TRBV3-1 to TRBJ2-1; D is uncertain. CDR3 protein: CASSQVSGRVSNNEQFF. In nucleotides, the CDR3 is TGTGCCAGCAGCCAAGTTTCAGGACGGGTTAGCAACAATGAGCAGTTCTTC.